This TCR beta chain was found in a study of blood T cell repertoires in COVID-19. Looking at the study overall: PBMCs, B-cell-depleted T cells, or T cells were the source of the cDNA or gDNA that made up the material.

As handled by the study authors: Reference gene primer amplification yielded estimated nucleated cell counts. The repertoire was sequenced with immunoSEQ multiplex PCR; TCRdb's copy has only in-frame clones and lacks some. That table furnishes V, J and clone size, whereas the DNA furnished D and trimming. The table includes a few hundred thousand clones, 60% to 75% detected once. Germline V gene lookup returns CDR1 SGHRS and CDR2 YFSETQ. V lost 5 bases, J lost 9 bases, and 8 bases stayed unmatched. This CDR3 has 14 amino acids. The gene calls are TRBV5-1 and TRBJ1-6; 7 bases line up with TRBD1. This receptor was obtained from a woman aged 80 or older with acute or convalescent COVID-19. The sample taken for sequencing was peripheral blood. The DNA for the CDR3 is TGCGCCAGCAGGGGGGACAGTGAAGGTTCACCCCTCCACTTT. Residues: CASRGDSEGSPLHF.